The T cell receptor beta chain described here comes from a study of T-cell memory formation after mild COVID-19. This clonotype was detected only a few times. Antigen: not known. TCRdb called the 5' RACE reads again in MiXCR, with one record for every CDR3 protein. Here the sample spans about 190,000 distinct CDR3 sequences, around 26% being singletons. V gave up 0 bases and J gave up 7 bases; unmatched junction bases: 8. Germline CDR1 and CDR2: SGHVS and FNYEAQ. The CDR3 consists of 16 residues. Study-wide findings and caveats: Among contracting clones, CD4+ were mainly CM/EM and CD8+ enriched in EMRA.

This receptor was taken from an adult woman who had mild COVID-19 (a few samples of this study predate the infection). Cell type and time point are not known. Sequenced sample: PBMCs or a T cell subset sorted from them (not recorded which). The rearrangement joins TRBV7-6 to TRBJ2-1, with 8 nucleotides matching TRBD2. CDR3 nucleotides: TGTGCCAGCAGCTTAGCGACGGCTAGCGGGCGAAATGAGCAGTTCTTC. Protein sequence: CASSLATASGRNEQFF.